Listed below are T cell receptor beta chains from one sample, sequenced in a study of T-cell memory formation after mild COVID-19. In TCRdb, the 5' RACE reads were re-called with MiXCR into one record per CDR3 protein. This sample has about 610,000 distinct CDR3 sequences, with roughly a sixth found just once. Source material: PBMCs or a T cell subset sorted from them (not recorded which). These receptors were obtained from an adult woman who had mild COVID-19 (a few samples of this study predate the infection). Cell type and time point are not known. Each CDR3 is given with its conserved first and last residue. Only some rows state a clone size, as once, few, many or a class for expanded clones.

v_gene: TRBV20-1
j_gene: TRBJ1-6
abundance: few
CDR3aa: CSAEDIPRGNSPLHF

v_gene: TRBV20-1
j_gene: TRBJ2-1
abundance: NA
CDR3aa: CSASGQYYNEQFF

v_gene: TRBV7-8
j_gene: TRBJ1-2
abundance: NA
CDR3aa: CASSLAGQSYGYTF

v_gene: TRBV5-6
j_gene: TRBJ1-2
abundance: NA
CDR3aa: CASSFSYGYTF

v_gene: TRBV12-3/TRBV12-4
j_gene: TRBJ2-5
abundance: few
CDR3aa: CASSLSHSSSETQYF

v_gene: TRBV5-1
j_gene: TRBJ2-2
abundance: NA
CDR3aa: CASSLETVLSGELFF

v_gene: TRBV4-1
j_gene: TRBJ2-1
abundance: NA
CDR3aa: CASSQDRGLAGGSSYNEQFF

v_gene: TRBV5-1
j_gene: TRBJ2-3
abundance: few
CDR3aa: CASSLGSGANTQYF

v_gene: TRBV29-1
j_gene: TRBJ1-2
abundance: NA
CDR3aa: CSVQGAPFYGYTF

v_gene: TRBV29-1
j_gene: TRBJ2-1
abundance: few
CDR3aa: CSATGLNYNEQFF

v_gene: TRBV29-1
j_gene: TRBJ1-1
abundance: few
CDR3aa: CSVEDSMNTEAFF

v_gene: TRBV12-3/TRBV12-4
j_gene: TRBJ2-5
abundance: NA
CDR3aa: CASSSLGTGPETQYF

v_gene: TRBV20-1
j_gene: TRBJ1-6
abundance: few
CDR3aa: CSAQTGNSPLHF

v_gene: TRBV6-5
j_gene: TRBJ2-3
abundance: NA
CDR3aa: CASRGGTSGSITDTQYF

v_gene: TRBV29-1
j_gene: TRBJ1-1
abundance: NA
CDR3aa: CSVETGAGTEAFF

v_gene: TRBV21-1
j_gene: TRBJ1-2
abundance: NA
CDR3aa: CASSKRDKRMNYGYTF

v_gene: TRBV15
j_gene: TRBJ1-6
abundance: few
CDR3aa: CATSRVSQISSYNSPLHF

v_gene: TRBV6-5
j_gene: TRBJ2-1
abundance: few
CDR3aa: CASSYTGSGRMGVNEQFF

v_gene: TRBV28
j_gene: TRBJ1-1
abundance: few
CDR3aa: CASSLNVNTEAFF

v_gene: TRBV24-1
j_gene: TRBJ1-2
abundance: NA
CDR3aa: CATSDTVGGADGYTF

v_gene: TRBV7-2
j_gene: TRBJ1-2
abundance: few
CDR3aa: CASSSSGTGGGYTF

v_gene: TRBV7-6
j_gene: TRBJ2-7
abundance: NA
CDR3aa: CASSLDPGTDETYEQYF

v_gene: TRBV12-3/TRBV12-4
j_gene: TRBJ2-2
abundance: many
CDR3aa: CASSLGSHLNTGELFF